What follows are 32 T cell receptor beta chains derived from one specimen sequenced in a study of blood T cells in healthy people across ages. The second PCR ran roughly 7 to 11 cycles with a sample-barcoded 5' primer and J-beta primers. TCRdb reanalysed the 5' RACE reads using MiXCR and keeps one entry per CDR3 protein. The table includes around 870,000 distinct CDR3 sequences, under 30% detected once. Sequencing was done on a sample of blood. These receptors were taken from a woman of 80 years or more in good health.

On this clonotype: This sequence may be a read error, since a much larger clone differs from it by one base. J is TRBJ2-3 and V is TRBV12-3 or TRBV12-4; D is possibly TRBD2 (6 bases). Trimming took off 0 bases at V and 4 bases at J, with 11 bases between the two ends. CDR3 size: 15 residues. CDR3 DNA: TGTGCCAGCAGTTTAGCGGGGGGTGGGTCAGATACGCAGTATTTT. Translation gives CASSLAGGGSDTQYF.

There are many counts of this clonotype. The chain employs TRBV10-3 and TRBJ2-5; no definite D call. Trimming cost V 5 bases and J 5 bases, with 9 bases left between them. In germline, CDR1 is ENHRY, CDR2 SYGVKD. The CDR3 totals 12 residues. CDR3 residues: CAISYLGETQYF. The CDR3 DNA reads as TGTGCCATCAGTTATCTGGGTGAGACCCAGTACTTC.

In this sample, this clonotype turned up a few times. The CDR3 DNA reads as TGTGCCAGCAGCTTCCCTCGACAGGGGCAGGTAACAGATACGCAGTATTTT. Protein: CASSFPRQGQVTDTQYF. The chain uses TRBV11-2 and TRBJ2-3; 8 bases match TRBD1. The CDR3 has 17 amino acids. V lost 3 bases, J lost 3 bases, and 11 bases stayed unmatched. Germline V lookup: CDR1 SGHAT, CDR2 FQNNGV.

As for this clonotype: A much larger clonotype is one base distant, so this may be a read error. The rearrangement joins TRBV20-1 to TRBJ2-5; D assignment may be TRBD1 or TRBD2 (5 bases each). Trimming cost V 2 bases and J 5 bases, with 18 bases left between them. The germline CDR1 and CDR2 sequences are DFQATT and SNEGSKA (reference sequence). The CDR3 consists of 15 residues. For the CDR3, the DNA is TGCAGTGCTAGAAAGGGGACGGGGCCTGGGGAGACCCAGTACTTC. Translated, it gives CSARKGTGPGETQYF.

This clonotype was counted ten times or more. The chain joins TRBV6-1 to TRBJ1-5, with D perhaps TRBD1 (5 bases). Trimming stripped 4 bases from V and 2 bases from J, with 12 bases between. The CDR3 totals 15 residues. Germline V CDR1 and CDR2: MNHNS, SASEGT. The DNA for the CDR3 is TGTGCCAGCAGTGGCCAGGGCTCCGGCAATCAGCCCCAGCATTTT. Amino acids: CASSGQGSGNQPQHF.

This clonotype came up many times. The chain has TRBV9 and TRBJ1-4; 7 positions match TRBD1. Germline V gene sequence: CDR1 SGDLS, CDR2 YYNGEE. Trimming took 2 bases from V and 2 from J; bases not matched to a gene: 18. CDR3 length: 20 residues. The CDR3 nucleotides read TGTGCCAGCAGCGTTCTAGGTGAGGGGGCGCAGGTCAGGACTAATGAAAAACTGTTTTTT. It specifies CASSVLGEGAQVRTNEKLFF.

This clonotype occurred many times. CDR3 in amino acids: CASSLWGTLTYNEQFF. CDR3 nucleotides: TGTGCCAGCAGTTTATGGGGGACACTGACCTACAATGAGCAGTTCTTC. The genes are TRBV12-3 or TRBV12-4 and TRBJ2-1; weak D call: TRBD1 (6 bases). The CDR3 loop spans 16 amino acids. With 2 bases removed from V and 2 bases from J, the gap between germline ends came to 13 bases.

Note on this clonotype: This clone may be a read error of a much larger clone one base away. V usage is TRBV20-1 and J usage is TRBJ1-5, with a tentative D call TRBD1 (5 bases). From germline, CDR1 is DFQATT and CDR2 SNEGSKA (reference sequence). CDR3 size: 14 residues. CDR3 DNA: TGCAGTACTAGAACCTCAAGGGGCGCTCAGCCCCAGCATTTT. Protein: CSTRTSRGAQPQHF.

Ten or more counts support this clonotype. This chain connects TRBV6-6 to TRBJ2-7; D is perhaps TRBD1 (6 bases). Germline CDR1 reads MNHNY; CDR2 reads SVGAGI (reference sequence). Trimming took off 5 bases at V and 4 bases at J, with 15 bases between the two ends. This CDR3 has 14 amino acids. In DNA form, the CDR3 reads TGTGCCAGCAGTGATCGGACAGCTCGATACGAGCAGTACTTC. Translation: CASSDRTARYEQYF.

This clonotype was seen at least ten times. The chain has TRBV30 and TRBJ2-7; TRBD1 agrees at 7 bases. This CDR3 comprises 13 residues. The V segment lost 0 bases and the J segment 4 bases; nucleotides outside the gene matches: 3. Germline V CDR1 and CDR2: GTSNPN, SVGIG (reference sequence). The CDR3 sequence is CAWSVTGVYEQYF. DNA of the CDR3: TGTGCCTGGAGTGTAACAGGGGTTTACGAGCAGTACTTC.

This clonotype was found many times. The chain is built from TRBV7-2 and TRBJ2-5, with D possibly matching TRBD1 (6 bases). The CDR3 is 15 amino acids. CDR1 SGHTA and CDR2 FQGNSA come from the germline V gene. Trimming cost V 1 base and J 5 bases, with 14 bases left between them. This CDR3 is CASSLGTAVIETQYF. In nucleotides, the CDR3 is TGTGCCAGCAGCTTAGGGACAGCGGTTATTGAGACCCAGTACTTC. The full variable domain, its missing parts supplied by reference TRBV7-2 and TRBJ2-5, is GAGVSQSPSNKVTEKGKDVELRCDPISGHTALYWYRQSLGQGLEFLIYFQGNSAPDKSGLPSDRFSAERTGGSVSTLTIQRTQQEDSAVYLCASSLGTAVIETQYFGPGTRLLVL.

This clonotype was recorded at least ten times. The chain has TRBV4-2 and TRBJ1-4; D ambiguous. CDR3 size: 14 residues. The V end lost 1 base, the J end lost 4 bases, and 7 bases lay between the germline ends. Per the germline V gene, CDR1 is LGHNA and CDR2 is YNFKEQ. The CDR3: CASSQAGFNEKLFF. The CDR3 nucleotides are TGTGCCAGCAGCCAAGCAGGTTTTAATGAAAAACTGTTTTTT.

J is TRBJ1-2 and V is TRBV3-1; perhaps TRBD1 as D (6 bases). The CDR3 loop spans 14 amino acids. The germline V gene has CDR1 LGHDT and CDR2 YNNKEL (reference sequence). The germline V and J ends were trimmed by 2 bases and 2 bases, with 9 bases remaining between them. The CDR3 loop is CASSQITGNYGYTF. In DNA, the CDR3 is TGTGCCAGCAGCCAAATAACAGGGAACTATGGCTACACCTTC.

This clonotype was picked up many times. V gene TRBV12-3 or TRBV12-4 combines with J gene TRBJ1-2; D possibly corresponds to TRBD1 (5 bases). Trimming stripped 2 bases from V and 10 bases from J, with 8 bases between. The CDR3 totals 11 residues. CDR3 coding DNA: TGTGCCAGCAGTTTACAAGGGGCCTACACCTTC. Protein sequence: CASSLQGAYTF.

The V and J genes are TRBV2 and TRBJ1-1; 7 nucleotides match TRBD1. Germline CDR1 and CDR2: SNHLY and FYNNEI. Germline trimming cut 2 bases from V and 3 bases from J; bases unmatched to any gene: 12. The CDR3 totals 17 residues. In DNA form, the CDR3 reads TGTGCCAGCAGTGAAAGTGCCCAGGGGGTTTTCTACACTGAAGCTTTCTTT. It is translated as CASSESAQGVFYTEAFF. The whole variable domain, filled in from reference TRBV2 and TRBJ1-1, reads EPEVTQTPSHQVTQMGQEVILRCVPISNHLYFYWYRQILGQKVEFLVSFYNNEISEKSEIFDDQFSVERPDGSNFTLKIRSTKLEDSAMYFCASSESAQGVFYTEAFFGQGTRLTVV.

This clonotype occurred many times. The chain uses TRBV7-2 and TRBJ2-7; 8 bases match TRBD1. V lost 1 base and J lost 4; bases outside the gene matches: 3. CDR3 length equals 14 residues. In germline, CDR1 is SGHTA, CDR2 FQGNSA. The CDR3: CASSLVDREYEQYF. The DNA of the CDR3 is TGTGCCAGCAGCTTAGTGGACAGGGAATACGAGCAGTACTTC.

The rearrangement links TRBV7-2 to TRBJ2-5, with no clear D. CDR1 is SGHTA, CDR2 FQGNSA, per germline. The germline V and J ends were trimmed by 1 base and 11 bases, with 17 bases remaining between them. The CDR3 covers 14 residues. CDR3 sequence reads: CASSLGLGYNEQYF. The CDR3 nucleotides are TGTGCCAGCAGCTTAGGTTTGGGCTACAATGAGCAGTACTTC. The full variable domain, its missing parts supplied by reference TRBV7-2 and TRBJ2-5, is GAGVSQSPSNKVTEKGKDVELRCDPISGHTALYWYRQSLGQGLEFLIYFQGNSAPDKSGLPSDRFSAERTGGSVSTLTIQRTQQEDSAVYLCASSLGLGYNEQYFGPGTRLLVL.

The genes are TRBV6-6 and TRBJ2-2; TRBD1 agrees at 7 bases. With 10 bases clipped from V and 4 bases from J, the junction kept 9 bases outside the gene matches. Germline CDR1 reads MNHNY; CDR2 reads SVGAGI (reference sequence). CDR3 length: 14 residues. CDR3: CANSRQGFTGELFF. CDR3 coding DNA: TGTGCCAACAGCAGACAGGGCTTCACCGGGGAGCTGTTTTTT.

There are many counts of this clonotype. The chain employs TRBV20-1 and TRBJ1-4, with 8 bases lining up with TRBD1. Germline loops: CDR1 DFQATT, CDR2 SNEGSKA (reference sequence). The CDR3 is 13 amino acids. V lost 6 bases and J lost 8; bases outside the gene matches: 8. The CDR3 protein is CSAPPTGEEKLFF. DNA for the CDR3: TGCAGTGCCCCCCCGACAGGGGAAGAAAAACTGTTTTTT.

This clonotype has a handful of counts. V usage is TRBV18 and J usage is TRBJ1-2; D is possibly TRBD1 (6 bases). The V end was cut by 3 bases, the J end by 6 bases, with 11 bases between. Per germline, CDR1 KGHSH and CDR2 LQKENI. The CDR3 runs 13 residues. CDR3 DNA sequence: TGTGCCAGCTCACCGCTACAGGGTGATGGCTACACCTTC. It translates to CASSPLQGDGYTF.

The chain links TRBV18 to TRBJ1-6, with D unresolved. The length of the CDR3 is 16 residues. The ends were cut back, 2 bases at V and 0 bases at J, with 8 bases in the middle. From germline, CDR1 is KGHSH and CDR2 LQKENI. CDR3 DNA: TGTGCCAGCTCACCAGGCAGGAGCTCCTATAATTCACCCCTCCACTTT. This translates into CASSPGRSSYNSPLHF.

To note about this clonotype: A much larger clone is a single base away; this may be a read error. The rearrangement links TRBV27 to TRBJ2-3, with a weak D call TRBD2 (7 bases). The CDR3 spans 13 residues. The germline V gene has CDR1 MNHEY and CDR2 SMNVEV (reference sequence). Here the CDR3 DNA reads TGTACCAGCAGGGGCGGGGGTTGGGATACGCAGTATTTT. Protein product: CTSRGGGWDTQYF.

V usage is TRBV10-3 and J usage is TRBJ2-1; TRBD2 matches 9 bases. Losses at the gene ends were 0 bases for V and 7 bases for J; bases not matched to a gene: 10. The germline CDR1 and CDR2 sequences are ENHRY and SYGVKD. This CDR3 is 17 amino acids long. CDR3: CAISESSRLAELNEQFF. The CDR3, as DNA: TGTGCCATCAGTGAGTCGAGCAGACTAGCGGAGTTGAATGAGCAGTTCTTC.

V gene TRBV27 combines with J gene TRBJ1-1; D is undetermined. The V and J ends lost 6 bases and 1 base respectively, with 9 bases between them. The CDR3 spans 13 residues. Germline V gene sequence: CDR1 MNHEY, CDR2 SMNVEV (reference sequence). CDR3 DNA: TGTGCCAGCAGACCAATCCAGAACACTGAAGCTTTCTTT. Protein sequence: CASRPIQNTEAFF.

This clonotype has a count of ten or more. This chain joins TRBV30 and TRBJ2-3; D not certain. The CDR3 is 12 residues long. The germline V and J ends were trimmed by 2 bases and 1 base, with 4 bases remaining between them. CDR1 and CDR2 from the germline V gene are GTSNPN and SVGIG (reference sequence). The CDR3 here is CAWSLGTDTQYF. The CDR3 DNA reads as TGTGCCTGGAGTTTGGGCACAGATACGCAGTATTTT.

This clonotype has a count of ten or more. The V gene is TRBV7-9, the J gene TRBJ2-5, with D unresolved. The length of the CDR3 is 12 residues. Germline V gene sequence: CDR1 SEHNR, CDR2 FQNEAQ (reference sequence). Trimming took off 4 bases at V and 6 bases at J, with 9 bases between the two ends. DNA of the CDR3: TGTGCCAGCAGCTCGAACAGCCAGACCCAGTACTTC. This codes for CASSSNSQTQYF.

This clonotype showed up just a few times. V gene TRBV6-2 or TRBV6-3 combines with J gene TRBJ1-1; 8 bases match TRBD1. CDR3 length: 16 residues. Germline-derived CDR1 and CDR2 are MNHEY and SVGEGT. V shed 7 bases and J 5 bases; nucleotides not matched to a gene: 15. The CDR3 DNA reads as TGTGCCAGCATCGCCTCTCCCGGACAGGGAAATACTGAAGCTTTCTTT. Amino acids: CASIASPGQGNTEAFF.

This clonotype has at least ten counts. This rearrangement joins TRBV12-3 or TRBV12-4 to TRBJ2-3; possibly TRBD2 for D (6 bases). The V end lost 6 bases, the J end lost 5 bases, and 24 bases lay between the germline ends. The CDR3 runs 17 residues. Written as DNA, the CDR3 is TGTGCCAGCAGCCCTGGGATCGTATCGCGGGGAAAAGATACGCAGTATTTT. This gives the protein CASSPGIVSRGKDTQYF.

This clonotype was seen ten or more times. J is TRBJ2-1 and V is TRBV3-1; 14 bases map to TRBD2. Trimming removed 3 bases from V and 5 bases from J; junction bases left unmatched: 3. Germline V CDR1 and CDR2: LGHDT, YNNKEL (reference sequence). This CDR3 comprises 16 residues. Here the CDR3 reads CASSQGLAGVHNEQFF. CDR3 in DNA: TGTGCCAGCAGCCAGGGACTAGCGGGGGTGCACAATGAGCAGTTCTTC.

This clonotype showed up just a few times. An end of the junction differs from the germline gene, which may be a read error. The V and J genes are TRBV20-1 and TRBJ2-7; 11 bases are shared with TRBD1. This CDR3 contains 13 residues. The germline gives CDR1 DFQATT, CDR2 SNEGSKA (reference sequence). The CDR3 bases are TGCGGTGCTATGGACAGGGGGCTGAGGGAGCAGTACTTC. Translating it yields CGAMDRGLREQYF.

This clonotype was seen just once. The V gene is TRBV7-9, the J gene TRBJ1-2; 8 bases are a match to TRBD1. Germline V gene data show CDR1 as SEHNR and CDR2 as FQNEAQ (reference sequence). The CDR3 sequence is 15 residues long. V dropped 5 bases and J dropped 5; count of bases not matched to a gene: 10. The CDR3 is CASSPRGQGLYGYTF. The CDR3 nucleotides are TGTGCCAGCAGCCCCAGGGGGCAGGGGCTTTATGGCTACACCTTC. The full variable domain, in which reference TRBV7-9 and TRBJ1-2 provide the parts outside the CDR3, is DTGVSQNPRHKITKRGQNVTFRCDPISEHNRLYWYRQTLGQGPEFLTYFQNEAQLEKSRLLSDRFSAERPKGSFSTLEIQRTEQGDSAMYLCASSPRGQGLYGYTFGSGTRLTVV.

V is TRBV4-1 and J is TRBJ1-6; 7 bases align to TRBD1. CDR3 length: 18 amino acids. The V segment lost 0 bases and the J segment 0 bases; nucleotides outside the gene matches: 5. Looked up from germline, CDR1 is MGHRA and CDR2 is YSYEKL. This CDR3 is CASSQDHTGASYNSPLHF. The CDR3 DNA reads as TGCGCCAGCAGCCAAGATCACACAGGGGCCTCCTATAATTCACCCCTCCACTTT.